The T cell receptor (beta chain) under discussion was sequenced for a study of blood T cell repertoires in COVID-19. Background on the study: Samples came from the United States, Italy and Spain, spanning acute and convalescent COVID-19.

The CDR3 consists of 15 residues. Generated by immunoSEQ multiplex PCR, the TCRdb table keeps only in-frame clones and is missing some. Of 350,000 to 550,000 clones detected, around nine tenths appear once; the ten largest clones hold more than 4%. This sequence joins TRBV7-5 and TRBJ1-1; the D call in the table, TRBD1, was not verified against the DNA. TRBV7-5 constitutes a pseudogene. Sequencing was done on a sample of peripheral blood. This sequence was found in a woman in her 30s with acute or convalescent COVID-19. The CDR3 nucleotides read TGTGCCAGAAGCCCCCCCGTAGGGGAAAACACTGAAGCTTTCTTT. It specifies CARSPPVGENTEAFF.